A single sample gave rise to the 16 T cell receptor beta chains below, sequenced in a study of PD-L1 blockade in urothelial cancer. Time point meaning: pretreatment peripheral blood. TCRdb keeps only in-frame clones here, not all; method: immunoSEQ multiplex PCR. The profile shows about 95,000 clones, around 87% of them singletons. The starting material was PBMCs, obtained around atezolizumab (anti-PD-L1) treatment. These receptors originate from a man in his sixties with urothelial cancer.

The chain uses TRBV5-6 and TRBJ2-5; maybe TRBD1 (5 bases). The germline gives CDR1 SGHDT, CDR2 YYEEEE. V lost 1 base, J lost 10 bases, and 20 bases lay in between. This CDR3 is built from 15 residues. CDR3 residues: CASSLLETVERNQYF. CDR3 DNA sequence: TGTGCCAGCAGCTTGCTGGAGACAGTGGAGAGGAACCAGTACTTC.

V and J are TRBV19 and TRBJ2-2; TRBD1 aligns across 8 bases. The ends lost 5 bases at V and 3 bases at J; junction bases unmatched: 8. Germline V gene lookup returns CDR1 LNHDA and CDR2 SQIVND (reference sequence). The CDR3 runs 16 residues. CDR3 amino acids: CASSVQGVGDTGELFF. DNA of the CDR3: TGTGCCAGTAGTGTACAGGGGGTAGGGGACACCGGGGAGCTGTTTTTT.

This sequence joins TRBV10-2 and TRBJ2-1; D may be TRBD2 (6 bases). Germline V gives CDR1 WSHSY, CDR2 SAAADI. The length of the CDR3 is 17 residues. The V end was cut by 4 bases, the J end by 10 bases, with 26 bases between. In nucleotides, the CDR3 is TGCGCCAGCAGTGGGTCCCCCTTTCCGTCGGGAGCGGGCGAGCAGTTCTTC. As protein: CASSGSPFPSGAGEQFF.

The DNA for the CDR3 is TGTGCCAGCAGGTCGGGGGGACAAGAGACCCAGTACTTC. Protein product: CASRSGGQETQYF. V gene TRBV6-5 combines with J gene TRBJ2-5; 7 bases are a match to TRBD2. The CDR3 covers 13 residues. Germline lookup yields CDR1 MNHEY and CDR2 SVGAGI. J gave up 2 bases and V 6 bases, and 3 bases lay outside the gene matches.

As concerns this clone: Germline is not matched at one junction end, which may reflect a read error. This chain connects TRBV7-9 to TRBJ2-7; D may be TRBD2 (6 bases). The CDR3 is made up of 13 amino acids. The germline V gene has CDR1 SEHNR and CDR2 FQNEAQ (reference sequence). CDR3 in amino acids: CASSPLPGGSPSF. CDR3 DNA sequence: TGTGCCAGCAGCCCGTTGCCTGGGGGGTCTCCCTCCTTC.

The chain links TRBV10-2 to TRBJ1-5; D remains unclear. The V end was cut by 8 bases, the J end by 0 bases, with 8 bases between. Germline V lookup: CDR1 WSHSY, CDR2 SAAADI. This CDR3 has 13 amino acids. In DNA form, the CDR3 reads TGCGCCAGCCGACGGGGTAGCAATCAGCCCCAGCATTTT. Protein product: CASRRGSNQPQHF.

This clone showed up just a few times. The chain has TRBV15 and TRBJ2-1; weak D call: TRBD2 (5 bases). The CDR3 is 14 amino acids. The germline V gene has CDR1 LNHNV and CDR2 YYDKDF (reference sequence). The germline V and J ends were trimmed by 4 bases and 6 bases, with 13 bases remaining between them. CDR3 nucleotides: TGTGCCACCAGCAACGGGATAGCCCTCAATGAGCAGTTCTTC. Encoded protein: CATSNGIALNEQFF. Drawing the rest from reference TRBV15 and TRBJ2-1, the complete variable domain is DAMVIQNPRYQVTQFGKPVTLSCSQTLNHNVMYWYQQKSSQAPKLLFHYYDKDFNNEADTPDNFQSRRPNTSFCFLDIRSPGLGDTAMYLCATSNGIALNEQFFGPGTRLTVL.

Here the CDR3 DNA reads TGTGCCAGTAGTATATTTCTCGAAGGGAGTCAACCAGCTAACTATGGCTACACCTTC. Its protein is CASSIFLEGSQPANYGYTF. This chain joins TRBV19 and TRBJ1-2; D is unresolved. Germline assignment: CDR1 LNHDA and CDR2 SQIVND (reference sequence). V was shortened by 2 bases and J by 0 bases, with 22 bases between the two germline ends. This CDR3 has 19 residues.

The genes are TRBV5-1 and TRBJ1-1, with D possibly matching TRBD1 (6 bases). Trimming left V 0 bases short and J 7 bases short, with 13 bases between. Germline V gene data show CDR1 as SGHRS and CDR2 as YFSETQ. This CDR3 is built from 14 residues. For the CDR3, the DNA is TGCGCCAGCAGCTTGGGGACAGCCATGGGTGAAGCTTTCTTT. Protein sequence: CASSLGTAMGEAFF.

V usage is TRBV2 and J usage is TRBJ1-3, with TRBD1 matching over 9 bases. Germline V CDR1 and CDR2: SNHLY, FYNNEI. V dropped 5 bases and J dropped 4; count of bases not matched to a gene: 3. The CDR3 runs to 14 residues. The CDR3 loop reads CASSFGTGGNTIYF. In DNA form, the CDR3 reads TGTGCCAGCAGTTTCGGGACAGGGGGAAACACCATATATTTT.

This rearrangement joins TRBV5-4 to TRBJ2-7; 13 bases map to TRBD2. This CDR3 comprises 17 residues. CDR1 is SGHNT and CDR2 is YYREEE in the germline V gene (reference sequence). J lost 0 bases, V lost 4 bases, and 7 bases had no gene match. The CDR3 spells CASSVGTSGTPSYEQYF. DNA of the CDR3: TGTGCCAGCAGCGTCGGGACTAGCGGGACCCCCTCCTACGAGCAGTACTTC.

The chain employs TRBV5-4 and TRBJ2-7; tentative D call: TRBD1 (5 bases). The ends were cut back, 4 bases at V and 7 bases at J, with 18 bases in the middle. The length of the CDR3 is 14 residues. The germline gives CDR1 SGHNT, CDR2 YYREEE (reference sequence). CDR3 protein: CASSRYQGSREQYF. CDR3 in DNA: TGTGCCAGCAGCCGCTATCAGGGTTCTCGGGAGCAGTACTTC.

V and J are TRBV9 and TRBJ2-7; 10 bases match TRBD1. The germline V gene has CDR1 SGDLS and CDR2 YYNGEE. V lost 4 bases and J lost 5; bases outside the gene matches: 6. The CDR3 extends over 14 amino acids. CDR3 coding DNA: TGTGCCAGCAGCCCGGGGACAGGGGCCAACGAGCAGTACTTC. As protein: CASSPGTGANEQYF.

This chain uses TRBV19 with TRBJ1-5; D gene uncertain. The CDR3 sequence is 15 residues long. V shed 6 bases and J shed 0 bases, with 12 bases lying between them. Germline CDR1 and CDR2: LNHDA and SQIVND (reference sequence). The CDR3 loop reads CASRSHTNSNQPQHF. CDR3 nucleotides: TGTGCCAGTAGGAGCCACACTAATAGCAATCAGCCCCAGCATTTT. Full variable domain (outside the CDR3, taken from reference TRBV19 and TRBJ1-5): DGGITQSPKYLFRKEGQNVTLSCEQNLNHDAMYWYRQDPGQGLRLIYYSQIVNDFQKGDIAEGYSVSREKKESFPLTVTSAQKNPTAFYLCASRSHTNSNQPQHFGDGTRLSIL.

The CDR3 sequence is CSAGTGGNYGYTF. The CDR3 nucleotides read TGCAGCGCCGGGACAGGGGGTAACTATGGCTACACCTTC. This chain links TRBV29-1 with TRBJ1-2; 11 nucleotides match TRBD1. This CDR3 spans 13 amino acids. Trimming removed 7 bases from V and 1 base from J; junction bases left unmatched: 2. Germline CDR1 SQVTM, CDR2 ANQGSEA.

V gene TRBV7-2 combines with J gene TRBJ2-1; the match to TRBD2 covers 11 bases. J was trimmed by 7 bases and V by 1 base; bases with no gene match: 6. The length of the CDR3 is 16 residues. Germline CDR1 and CDR2: SGHTA and FQGNSA. Written as DNA, the CDR3 is TGTGCCAGCAGCTTAGTCCTGACTAGCGGGGCTAATGAGCAGTTCTTC. It encodes CASSLVLTSGANEQFF.